The 10 T cell receptor beta chains given below trace back to one sample, sequenced in a study of T cells in Graves' hyperthyroidism and ophthalmopathy. RNA transcripts yielded amplified TCR beta CDR3 regions. The primer set for the first-round RT-PCR of the TCR CDR3 was HTBI. TCRdb passed the multiplex PCR reads through MiXCR, listing each CDR3 protein once. The sample contains approximately 100,000 distinct CDR3 sequences, about 45% of which appear only once. What was sequenced was blood. The receptors come from a man between 40 and 49 years old with Graves' hyperthyroidism.

This clonotype has at least ten counts. The genes are TRBV24-1 and TRBJ2-1; 11 bases align to TRBD2. The ends lost 12 bases at V and 7 bases at J; junction bases unmatched: 7. The CDR3 is made up of 13 amino acids. The germline V gene has CDR1 KGHDR and CDR2 SFDVKD. For the CDR3, the DNA is TGTGCCGCTGGGGGACTAGCGGCTAATGAGCAGTTCTTC. Translated, it gives CAAGGLAANEQFF.

This clonotype was observed many times. The genes are TRBV7-9 and TRBJ2-5; D unresolved. Per the germline V gene, CDR1 is SEHNR and CDR2 is FQNEAQ (reference sequence). The CDR3 sequence is 14 residues long. Trimming pared 1 base from V and 5 bases from J, leaving 11 bases between. The CDR3 spells CASSLVGVEETQYF. DNA for the CDR3: TGTGCCAGCAGCTTAGTTGGGGTAGAGGAGACCCAGTACTTC.

This clonotype has ten or more counts. DNA for the CDR3: TGTGCCAGCAGCATCGGGACAGGGGAGGGCTACACCTTC. Protein sequence: CASSIGTGEGYTF. V usage is TRBV5-6 and J usage is TRBJ1-2, with 10 bases identical to TRBD1. The germline gives CDR1 SGHDT, CDR2 YYEEEE. V lost 4 bases and J lost 8; bases outside the gene matches: 5. The CDR3 sequence is 13 residues long.

This clonotype was counted ten times or more. The chain joins TRBV11-1 to TRBJ2-5; TRBD2 matches at 14 bases. Germline V gene sequence: CDR1 SGHAT, CDR2 FQDESV (reference sequence). Trimming took 8 bases from V and 1 from J; bases not matched to a gene: 3. The CDR3 runs 15 residues. The CDR3 sequence: CASSGTSGGQETQYF. As DNA, the CDR3 is TGTGCCAGCTCAGGGACTAGCGGGGGCCAAGAGACCCAGTACTTC.

The chain recombines TRBV29-1 with TRBJ1-5, with TRBD1 as a possible D gene (5 bases). The V gene lost 1 base and the J gene lost 1 base, with 8 bases spanning the gap. Germline V lookup: CDR1 SQVTM, CDR2 ANQGSEA. This CDR3 is 14 amino acids long. The DNA for the CDR3 is TGCAGCGTTGAAGTTTGGGACAGCAATCAGCCCCAGCATTTT. As protein: CSVEVWDSNQPQHF.

This clonotype was seen once. The chain carries TRBV7-9 and TRBJ2-1, with TRBD2 matching 8 bases. Germline values: CDR1 SEHNR, CDR2 FQNEAQ (reference sequence). Trimming cost V 6 bases and J 8 bases; bases outside gene matches: 15. This CDR3 is built from 16 residues. CDR3 DNA: TGTGCCAGCAGTTTGGGACTAGTGGGAGCAAGGGATGAGCAGTTCTTC. This translates into CASSLGLVGARDEQFF.

This clonotype came up many times. The chain combines TRBV13 with TRBJ2-5; D is unresolved. CDR3 length: 13 residues. V was pared by 2 bases and J by 3 bases, with 7 bases between. CDR1 is PRHDT, CDR2 FYEKMQ, per germline (reference sequence). This CDR3 is CASSLRFKETQYF. In DNA form, the CDR3 reads TGTGCCAGCAGCTTAAGGTTTAAAGAGACCCAGTACTTC.

This chain links TRBV2 with TRBJ2-3, with 12 bases that match TRBD1. CDR1 is SNHLY and CDR2 is FYNNEI in the germline V gene. Unmatched junction bases numbered 5, after V lost 3 bases and J lost 4 bases. This CDR3 has 16 residues. The CDR3 loop is CASSDKGTGGADTQYF. The CDR3 DNA reads as TGTGCCAGCAGTGATAAGGGGACAGGGGGCGCAGATACGCAGTATTTT.

The gene calls are TRBV10-2 and TRBJ1-1, with D maybe TRBD1 (6 bases). The CDR3 totals 16 residues. The germline gives CDR1 WSHSY, CDR2 SAAADI. V was pared by 2 bases and J by 1 base, with 14 bases between. The CDR3 sequence is CASSERGGAENTEAFF. The CDR3 region has the DNA TGCGCCAGCAGTGAGAGGGGGGGCGCGGAGAACACTGAAGCTTTCTTT.

This clonotype has more than one count but fewer than ten. The chain is built from TRBV9 and TRBJ2-1; no definite D call. V dropped 7 bases and J dropped 4 bases, with 18 bases sitting between them. Per germline, CDR1 SGDLS and CDR2 YYNGEE. CDR3 length: 15 residues. CDR3 in DNA: TGTGCCAGCTCACCCCTCTCCGCAGCATACAATGAGCAGTTCTTC. Amino acids: CASSPLSAAYNEQFF.